These 16 T cell receptor beta chains were sequenced from one sample in a study of cytomegalovirus exposure and HLA in healthy donors. PCR was performed using 60 Vbeta and 13 Jbeta primers. Clones were sequenced by immunoSEQ multiplex PCR, and TCRdb holds only the in-frame ones, with some missing. The repertoire has fewer than 150,000 clones, 73% of them found once; the top ten carry around an eighth. Sequences were obtained from PBMCs. These receptor sequences come from a human donor in good health.

This clone was seen a few times. The V gene is TRBV6-5, the J gene TRBJ1-3, with 7 bases identical to TRBD1. Trimming cost V 5 bases and J 0 bases; bases outside gene matches: 1. In germline, CDR1 is MNHEY, CDR2 SVGAGI. This CDR3 spans 14 amino acids. CDR3 region: CASSRQGSGNTIYF. The CDR3, as DNA: TGTGCCAGCAGTCGACAGGGCTCTGGAAACACCATATATTTT.

The gene calls are TRBV9 and TRBJ1-1; TRBD1 agrees at 11 bases. In germline, CDR1 is SGDLS, CDR2 YYNGEE. With 0 bases clipped from V and 4 bases from J, the junction kept 2 bases outside the gene matches. The CDR3 consists of 15 residues. The CDR3 spells CASSVEGTGGTEAFF. The DNA of the CDR3 is TGTGCCAGCAGCGTAGAGGGGACAGGGGGCACTGAAGCTTTCTTT.

This rearrangement joins TRBV2 to TRBJ1-2, with 10 bases identical to TRBD1. Germline V gene data show CDR1 as SNHLY and CDR2 as FYNNEI. This CDR3 has 14 amino acids. V was clipped by 10 bases and J by 5 bases; unmatched bases: 10. CDR3 protein: CATRPGTGDYGYTF. The CDR3 coding sequence is TGTGCCACCAGACCCGGGACAGGGGATTATGGCTACACCTTC.

The chain has TRBV29-1 and TRBJ1-2; no firm D call. This CDR3 has 12 amino acids. Germline CDR1 reads SQVTM; CDR2 reads ANQGSEA. V was pared by 0 bases and J by 0 bases, with 2 bases between. The CDR3 sequence: CSVEDANYGYTF. The CDR3 nucleotides read TGCAGCGTTGAAGACGCTAACTATGGCTACACCTTC.

On this clone: The germline gene is not matched at one end of the junction; a read error may be the cause. This chain joins TRBV7-9 and TRBJ2-7, with 9 bases lining up with TRBD2. CDR3 size: 11 residues. Germline assignment: CDR1 SEHNR and CDR2 FQNEAQ (reference sequence). In nucleotides, the CDR3 is TGTGCCAGCAGCTCAATAGCGGGAGTTTTGTTC. The encoded protein is CASSSIAGVLF.

This sequence joins TRBV2 and TRBJ2-5; D is undetermined. Germline assignment: CDR1 SNHLY and CDR2 FYNNEI. The CDR3 extends over 13 amino acids. With 6 bases removed from V and 4 bases from J, the gap between germline ends came to 12 bases. DNA of the CDR3: TGTGCCAGCAGAGGAACTACTTTAGAGACCCAGTACTTC. It specifies CASRGTTLETQYF.

This rearrangement joins TRBV4-1 to TRBJ1-5, with 12 bases aligning to TRBD1. Germline CDR1 reads MGHRA; CDR2 reads YSYEKL. The CDR3 has 15 residues. Unmatched junction bases numbered 3, after V lost 1 base and J lost 8 bases. Here the CDR3 DNA reads TGCGCCAGCAGCCAAGGGGACAGGGGGCTAAAGCCCCAGCATTTT. It is translated as CASSQGDRGLKPQHF.

V and J are TRBV20-1 and TRBJ2-1; D call uncertain. Germline lookup yields CDR1 DFQATT and CDR2 SNEGSKA (reference sequence). Trimming removed 2 bases from V and 5 bases from J, with 4 bases in between. The CDR3 is 11 amino acids. The chain's CDR3 is CSARTHNEQFF. CDR3 nucleotide sequence: TGCAGTGCTAGAACTCACAATGAGCAGTTCTTC.

The CDR3 DNA is TGTGCCAGTCCGCCGGGACAGGGGGCCGGCGAGCAGTACTTC. Its translation: CASPPGQGAGEQYF. The chain carries TRBV11-3 and TRBJ2-7; 12 bases fit TRBD1. Germline lookup yields CDR1 SGHNT and CDR2 YENEEA. The J segment lost 6 bases and the V segment lost 9 bases, leaving 9 bases of the junction unmatched. The CDR3 runs to 14 residues.

This clone has a handful of counts. The chain has TRBV9 and TRBJ1-2, with TRBD1 as a possible D gene (5 bases). V was pared by 1 base and J by 8 bases, with 18 bases between. The germline CDR1 and CDR2 sequences are SGDLS and YYNGEE. The CDR3 totals 15 residues. CDR3 sequence: CASSVNPGGSGGYTF. The CDR3 coding sequence is TGTGCCAGCAGCGTAAACCCGGGGGGGTCAGGCGGCTACACCTTC.

This chain uses TRBV5-1 with TRBJ2-1; 8 bases match TRBD1. CDR3 length: 16 amino acids. Germline V CDR1 and CDR2: SGHRS, YFSETQ. The V and J ends lost 0 bases and 2 bases, in that order; junction bases with no gene match: 4. This CDR3 reads CASSLDGTGTYNEQFF. The DNA for the CDR3 is TGCGCCAGCAGCTTGGACGGGACAGGCACCTACAATGAGCAGTTCTTC.

This clone was observed once. The chain recombines TRBV5-1 with TRBJ1-2; tentatively, D is TRBD1 (5 bases). V gave up 2 bases and J gave up 3 bases, with 8 bases separating them. Looked up from germline, CDR1 is SGHRS and CDR2 is YFSETQ. The CDR3 runs to 13 residues. CDR3 protein: CASSFDSYYGYTF. In DNA form, the CDR3 reads TGCGCCAGCAGCTTCGACAGCTACTATGGCTACACCTTC. The variable domain in full, with the rest retrieved from reference TRBV5-1 and TRBJ1-2, is KAGVTQTPRYLIKTRGQQVTLSCSPISGHRSVSWYQQTPGQGLQFLFEYFSETQRNKGNFPGRFSGRQFSNSRSEMNVSTLELGDSALYLCASSFDSYYGYTFGSGTRLTVV.

This chain joins TRBV5-6 and TRBJ2-7; TRBD1 might be the D (6 bases). Germline V gene sequence: CDR1 SGHDT, CDR2 YYEEEE. Trimming left V 2 bases short and J 5 bases short, with 14 bases between. The CDR3 totals 14 residues. The CDR3 DNA sequence: TGTGCCAGCAGCTTTCTAGGGGGTGGCCACGAGCAGTACTTC. Its protein is CASSFLGGGHEQYF.

This clone showed up just a few times. The chain carries TRBV18 and TRBJ1-4; the D gene is possibly TRBD1 (5 bases). Germline CDR1 reads KGHSH; CDR2 reads LQKENI. The V end lost 3 bases, the J end lost 5 bases, and 13 bases lay between the germline ends. This CDR3 comprises 15 residues. CDR3 coding DNA: TGTGCCAGCTCACCCCCCGGACAACAGAATGAAAAACTGTTTTTT. Translating it yields CASSPPGQQNEKLFF.

This clone was seen more than once but under ten times. The genes are TRBV7-9 and TRBJ2-5; 8 nucleotides line up with TRBD2. The assigned J gene may be wrong: the sequence end matches TRBJ2-7 better. Per germline, CDR1 SEHNR and CDR2 FQNEAQ (reference sequence). The CDR3 is 16 residues long. CDR3 sequence (DNA): TGTGCCAGCAGCTTAAGGCTAGCGGGCCCTCCCTACGAGCAGTACTTC. Residues: CASSLRLAGPPYEQYF.

The chain has TRBV2 and TRBJ1-1; 9 nucleotides line up with TRBD1. Trimming at V came to 6 bases and at J to 0 bases, leaving 8 bases not matched to a gene. Germline V gene sequence: CDR1 SNHLY, CDR2 FYNNEI. The CDR3 is 16 amino acids. CDR3 in DNA: TGTGCCAGCAGAATAGGACAGGGGAGAATGAACACTGAAGCTTTCTTT. It codes for CASRIGQGRMNTEAFF.